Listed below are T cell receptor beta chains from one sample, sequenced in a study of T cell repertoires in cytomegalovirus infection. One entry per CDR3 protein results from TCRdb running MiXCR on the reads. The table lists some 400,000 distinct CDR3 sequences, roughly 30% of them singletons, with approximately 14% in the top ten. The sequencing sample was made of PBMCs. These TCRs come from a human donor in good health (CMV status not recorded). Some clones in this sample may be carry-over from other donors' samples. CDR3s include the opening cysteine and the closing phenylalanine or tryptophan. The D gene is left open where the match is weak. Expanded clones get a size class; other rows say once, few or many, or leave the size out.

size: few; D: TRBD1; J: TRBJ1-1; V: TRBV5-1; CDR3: CASREEGAVTEAFF; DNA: TGCGCCAGCAGGGAGGAGGGGGCAGTGACTGAAGCTTTCTTT
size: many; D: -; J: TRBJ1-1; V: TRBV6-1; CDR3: CASTPPGLNTEAFF; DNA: TGTGCCAGCACGCCCCCCGGGCTAAACACTGAAGCTTTCTTT
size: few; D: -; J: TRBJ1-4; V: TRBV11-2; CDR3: CASSSRAEGYLEKLFF; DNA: TGTGCCAGCAGCTCTAGGGCTGAGGGGTACCTAGAAAAACTGTTTTTT
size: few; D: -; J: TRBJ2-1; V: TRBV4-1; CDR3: CASSLADSYNEQFF; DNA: TGCGCCAGCAGCCTCGCAGATTCCTACAATGAGCAGTTCTTC
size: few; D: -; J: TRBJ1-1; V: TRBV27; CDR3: CASSLYQGNTEAFF; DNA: TGTGCCAGCAGTTTATACCAGGGGAACACTGAAGCTTTCTTT
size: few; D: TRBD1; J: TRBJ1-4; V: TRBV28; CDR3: CASSVNRGANEKLFF; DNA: TGTGCCAGCAGTGTAAACAGGGGGGCTAATGAAAAACTGTTTTTT
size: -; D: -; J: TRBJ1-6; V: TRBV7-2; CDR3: CASSLRRGYNSPLHF; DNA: TGTGCCAGCAGCTTACGGCGAGGGTATAATTCACCCCTCCACTTT
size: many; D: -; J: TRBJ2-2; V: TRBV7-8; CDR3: CASRHPEGTNTGELFF; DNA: TGTGCCAGCAGGCACCCGGAGGGGACGAACACCGGGGAGCTGTTTTTT
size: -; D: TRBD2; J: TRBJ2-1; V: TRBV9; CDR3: CASSALAGASYNEQFF; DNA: TGTGCCAGCAGCGCCCTAGCGGGCGCTTCTTACAATGAGCAGTTCTTC
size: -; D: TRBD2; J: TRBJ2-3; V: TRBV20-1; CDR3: CSAPLPPRLAGPSGTQYF; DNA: TGCAGTGCTCCTCTACCCCCTCGGCTAGCGGGGCCCTCGGGTACGCAGTATTTT
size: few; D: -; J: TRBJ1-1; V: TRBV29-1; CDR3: CSVGGAGTEAFF; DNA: TGCAGCGTTGGGGGAGCGGGCACTGAAGCTTTCTTT
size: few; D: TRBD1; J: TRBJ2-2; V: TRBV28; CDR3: CASVQTGSPGELFF; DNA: TGTGCCAGCGTTCAGACAGGGTCCCCCGGGGAGCTGTTTTTT
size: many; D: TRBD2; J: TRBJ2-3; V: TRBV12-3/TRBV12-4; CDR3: CASNLSGGRMYF; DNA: TGTGCCAGCAACCTGTCGGGGGGGCGTATGTATTTT
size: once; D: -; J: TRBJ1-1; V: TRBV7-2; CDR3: CASSLDGYYTEAFF; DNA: TGTGCCAGCAGCTTAGATGGGTACTACACTGAAGCTTTCTTT
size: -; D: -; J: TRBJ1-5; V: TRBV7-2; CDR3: CASSPLGSGSQPQHF; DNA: TGTGCCAGCAGTCCGCTGGGGAGCGGGAGTCAGCCCCAGCATTTT
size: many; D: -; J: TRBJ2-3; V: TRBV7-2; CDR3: CASGPRGPADTQYF; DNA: TGTGCCAGCGGACCTCGGGGACCCGCAGATACGCAGTATTTT
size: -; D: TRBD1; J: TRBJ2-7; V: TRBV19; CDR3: CASNRDRENSYEQYF; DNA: TGTGCCAGTAACCGGGACAGGGAAAACTCCTACGAGCAGTACTTC
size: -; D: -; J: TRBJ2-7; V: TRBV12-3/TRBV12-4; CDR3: CASSFQGEVGEQYF; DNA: TGTGCCAGCAGTTTCCAGGGGGAGGTGGGGGAGCAGTACTTC
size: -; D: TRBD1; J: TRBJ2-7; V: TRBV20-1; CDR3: CSASQGAREQYF; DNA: TGCAGTGCTTCCCAGGGGGCCCGAGAGCAGTACTTC
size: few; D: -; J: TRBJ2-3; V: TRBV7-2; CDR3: CASSPRGGGTDTQYF; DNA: TGTGCCAGCAGCCCAAGGGGTGGGGGAACAGATACGCAGTATTTT
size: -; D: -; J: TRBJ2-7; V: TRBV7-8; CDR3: CASSLGVGAGLIYEQYF; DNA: TGTGCCAGCAGCTTGGGAGTTGGGGCAGGTCTTATCTACGAGCAGTACTTC
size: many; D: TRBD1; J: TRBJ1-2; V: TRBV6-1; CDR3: CASSRQGDYGYTF; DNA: TGTGCCAGCAGTCGACAGGGAGACTATGGCTACACCTTC
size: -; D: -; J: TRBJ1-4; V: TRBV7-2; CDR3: CASSPTRVANEKLFF; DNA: TGTGCCAGCAGCCCGACCCGGGTCGCTAATGAAAAACTGTTTTTT
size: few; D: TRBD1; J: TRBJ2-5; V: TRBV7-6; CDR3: CASKREQGIHQETQYF; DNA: TGTGCCAGCAAACGGGAACAGGGGATACACCAAGAGACCCAGTACTTC
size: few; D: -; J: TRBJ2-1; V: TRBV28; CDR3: CASSDNNEQFF; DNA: TGTGCCAGCTCTGATAACAATGAGCAGTTCTTC
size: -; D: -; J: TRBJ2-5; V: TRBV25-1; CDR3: CASSIAQETQYF; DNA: TGTGCCAGCAGTATCGCTCAAGAGACCCAGTACTTC
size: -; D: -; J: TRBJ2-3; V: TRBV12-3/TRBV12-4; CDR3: CASRWGENSRTDTQYF; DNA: TGTGCCAGCAGATGGGGGGAGAATTCAAGGACAGATACGCAGTATTTT
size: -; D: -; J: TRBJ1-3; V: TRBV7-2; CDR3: CASSLVVGMGNPIYF; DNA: TGTGCCAGCAGCTTAGTTGTGGGGATGGGAAACCCCATATATTTT